Following are 23 T cell receptor beta chains from one sample sequenced in a study of patients and donors after allogeneic stem cell transplantation. TCRdb re-derived calls from the RT-PCR reads in MiXCR, one entry per CDR3 protein. The sample has about 87,000 distinct CDR3 sequences; around 5% are singletons. Material for sequencing was blood, either unsorted or a sorted T cell fraction (not recorded which). These receptors originate from a human donor who was either an allogeneic HSCT recipient or a stem cell or donor lymphocyte infusion donor (not recorded which). It is not recorded whose cells these are; they may come from a transplant donor.

J is TRBJ1-2 and V is TRBV5-1; D is uncertain. The CDR3 consists of 14 residues. V gave up 4 bases and J gave up 7 bases, with 17 bases separating them. Looked up from germline, CDR1 is SGHRS and CDR2 is YFSETQ. The CDR3 region is CASSPDGAGGGYTF. The CDR3 DNA reads TGCGCCAGCAGCCCTGACGGAGCCGGCGGTGGCTACACCTTC.

This clonotype was detected ten times or more. DNA for the CDR3: TGTGCCAGCTCACGCCGACAGGACCATAATTCACCCCTCCACTTT. It specifies CASSRRQDHNSPLHF. V gene TRBV18 combines with J gene TRBJ1-6, with D perhaps TRBD1 (6 bases). Germline CDR1 KGHSH, CDR2 LQKENI. The length of the CDR3 is 15 residues. The ends were cut back, 4 bases at V and 5 bases at J, with 12 bases in the middle.

Ten or more counts support this clonotype. The chain recombines TRBV29-1 with TRBJ1-3, with D perhaps matching TRBD1 (5 bases). V dropped 6 bases and J dropped 0 bases, with 15 bases sitting between them. The CDR3 spans 15 residues. Germline V gives CDR1 SQVTM, CDR2 ANQGSEA. The CDR3 nucleotides read TGCAGCGTGTGGGGGGGTTCTAACTCTGGAAACACCATATATTTT. Encoded protein: CSVWGGSNSGNTIYF.

In this sample, this clonotype turned up many times. The CDR3 region has the DNA TGTGCCAGCAGCCAAGAACGGTCATTGGAGCTAGCGGGATGGGAGCTGTTTTTT. This translates into CASSQERSLELAGWELFF. The V and J genes are TRBV4-2 and TRBJ2-2, with 9 bases identical to TRBD2. The trim removed 0 bases at V and 9 bases at J, leaving 14 bases unmatched. This CDR3 has 18 residues. CDR1 is LGHNA, CDR2 YNFKEQ, per germline.

In its sample, this clonotype ranks as medium-sized (0.01 to 0.1%). The V and J genes are TRBV7-8 and TRBJ1-4; D gene uncertain. Trimming shortened V by 5 bases and J by 8 bases, and 18 bases separated the two germline ends. CDR1 is SGHVS, CDR2 FQNEAQ, per germline. The CDR3 length is 15 residues. CDR3 sequence: CASSPLPARSEKLFF. DNA of the CDR3: TGTGCCAGCAGCCCACTCCCGGCTAGATCAGAAAAACTGTTTTTT.

This clonotype was counted only a few times. The chain uses TRBV20-1 and TRBJ2-4; D unclear. CDR3 size: 12 residues. CDR1 and CDR2 (germline): DFQATT, SNEGSKA (reference sequence). Trimming stripped 3 bases from V and 0 bases from J, with 3 bases between. The CDR3 DNA sequence: TGCAGTGCTAGCCCAGCCAAAAACATTCAGTACTTC. As protein: CSASPAKNIQYF.

V is TRBV9 and J is TRBJ2-5, with 10 bases aligning to TRBD1. The CDR3 totals 14 residues. Germline assignment: CDR1 SGDLS and CDR2 YYNGEE. The ends lost 2 bases at V and 3 bases at J; junction bases unmatched: 1. In DNA, the CDR3 is TGTGCCAGCAGCGTCGGACAGGGGGAAGAGACCCAGTACTTC. This sequence encodes CASSVGQGEETQYF.

Ten or more counts support this clonotype. This chain connects TRBV10-3 to TRBJ1-2, with D unclear. CDR1 is ENHRY, CDR2 SYGVKD, per germline. The CDR3 covers 14 residues. V was clipped by 2 bases and J by 5 bases, with 12 bases between them. CDR3: CAISEVGGLYGYTF. The DNA for the CDR3 is TGTGCCATCAGTGAGGTTGGAGGACTATATGGCTACACCTTC.

This clonotype has a handful of counts. The chain links TRBV4-2 to TRBJ2-1, with 10 bases fitting TRBD2. There are 16 residues in the CDR3. The V gene end was trimmed by 0 bases and the J gene end by 10 bases; junction bases not matched to a gene: 9. The germline gives CDR1 LGHNA, CDR2 YNFKEQ. This chain's CDR3 is CASSQDRAGGFNEQFF. As DNA, the CDR3 is TGTGCCAGCAGCCAAGATCGAGCGGGAGGGTTCAACGAGCAGTTCTTC.

The chain combines TRBV5-1 with TRBJ2-1; TRBD2 matches at 11 bases. In germline, CDR1 is SGHRS, CDR2 YFSETQ. This CDR3 has 17 residues. V lost 0 bases to trimming and J lost 9 bases; unmatched junction nucleotides: 11. This chain's CDR3 is CASSLVTSGRIRGEQFF. In nucleotides, the CDR3 is TGCGCCAGCAGCTTGGTAACTAGCGGGAGAATACGTGGTGAGCAGTTCTTC.

This chain connects TRBV6-1 to TRBJ1-2; 8 positions agree with TRBD1. The length of the CDR3 is 16 residues. Trimming took 2 bases from V and 6 from J; bases not matched to a gene: 11. Germline CDR1 MNHNS, CDR2 SASEGT. CDR3 loop: CASSENPGQGGNGYTF. DNA for the CDR3: TGTGCCAGCAGTGAAAATCCCGGACAGGGCGGGAATGGCTACACCTTC.

J is TRBJ2-6 and V is TRBV12-3 or TRBV12-4; the D is unclear. CDR3 length equals 15 residues. V was cut by 5 bases and J by 2 bases, with 10 bases left in between. CDR3 DNA: TGTGCCAGCAGTGTCACACTTACTGGGGCCAACGTCCTGACTTTC. Translated: CASSVTLTGANVLTF.

This clonotype was counted at least ten times. The CDR3 sequence: CASSYQIPTTGAEAFF. The CDR3 nucleotides read TGTGCCAGCAGTTACCAAATCCCGACGACAGGGGCCGAAGCTTTCTTT. The chain joins TRBV6-5 to TRBJ1-1; 8 nucleotides align to TRBD1. Germline CDR1 and CDR2: MNHEY and SVGAGI. This CDR3 has 16 residues. Trimming removed 2 bases from V and 8 bases from J; junction bases left unmatched: 13.

This clonotype showed up many times. The chain has TRBV7-9 and TRBJ2-1; tentatively, D is TRBD1 (6 bases). CDR1 is SEHNR, CDR2 FQNEAQ, per germline (reference sequence). V lost 5 bases and J 4 bases, leaving 15 bases between the germline ends. The CDR3 sequence is 15 residues long. The CDR3 DNA follows: TGTGCCAGCAGCCGCTTACTAGGGGGTTACAATGAGCAGTTCTTC. It encodes CASSRLLGGYNEQFF.

This clonotype came up many times. The chain recombines TRBV12-3 or TRBV12-4 with TRBJ1-1; TRBD1 might be the D (5 bases). Trimming took off 2 bases at V and 3 bases at J, with 10 bases between the two ends. The CDR3 contains 14 residues. CDR3 protein: CASSLRGADTEAFF. Here the CDR3 DNA reads TGTGCCAGCAGTTTAAGAGGGGCGGACACTGAAGCTTTCTTT.

There are many counts of this clonotype. The chain links TRBV20-1 to TRBJ2-4; D is perhaps TRBD1 or TRBD2 (5 bases each). The CDR3 runs 15 residues. In germline, CDR1 is DFQATT, CDR2 SNEGSKA (reference sequence). V lost 3 bases to trimming and J lost 1 base, with 13 bases between them. The CDR3 protein is CSARGPSGAKNIQYF. Here the CDR3 DNA reads TGCAGTGCTAGGGGACCGTCCGGGGCCAAAAACATTCAGTACTTC.

Many counts were recorded for this clonotype. The V call is TRBV6-2 or TRBV6-3, the J call TRBJ2-3; no reliable D call. Trimming took off 4 bases at V and 6 bases at J, with 5 bases between the two ends. The CDR3 is made up of 11 amino acids. Germline assignment: CDR1 MNHEY and CDR2 SVGEGT. The CDR3 here is CASSLPDTQYF. The DNA for the CDR3 is TGTGCCAGCAGTTTGCCTGATACGCAGTATTTT.

This clonotype was seen ten or more times. The chain links TRBV11-2 to TRBJ2-3, with 8 bases aligning to TRBD2. CDR3 size: 17 residues. The germline V gene encodes CDR1 SGHAT and CDR2 FQNNGV. V gave up 5 bases and J gave up 7 bases; unmatched junction bases: 17. CDR3 in DNA: TGTGCCAGCAGCCCTCGAGTCCCGGGACTAGTGAGATATACGCAGTATTTT. Translating gives CASSPRVPGLVRYTQYF.

This clonotype occurred a few times. V usage is TRBV5-1 and J usage is TRBJ1-1, with a tentative D call TRBD1 (6 bases). CDR1 and CDR2 from the germline V gene are SGHRS and YFSETQ. This CDR3 has 15 amino acids. V was shortened by 3 bases and J by 6 bases, with 18 bases between the two germline ends. The CDR3 protein is CASSSNLGQLSEAFF. The DNA for the CDR3 is TGCGCCAGCAGCTCGAATCTTGGACAGCTCTCTGAAGCTTTCTTT.

This clonotype was detected only a few times. V usage is TRBV4-1 and J usage is TRBJ2-7; D remains unclear. The V gene lost 2 bases and the J gene lost 3 bases, with 14 bases spanning the gap. Germline V gene data show CDR1 as MGHRA and CDR2 as YSYEKL. This CDR3 has 15 amino acids. The CDR3 sequence: CASSQLPLFGYEQYF. The CDR3, as DNA: TGCGCCAGCAGCCAACTGCCGCTGTTTGGCTACGAGCAGTACTTC.

This clonotype was counted only a few times. The chain uses TRBV20-1 and TRBJ2-3, with 7 positions matching TRBD1. Unmatched junction bases numbered 7, after V lost 4 bases and J lost 3 bases. The CDR3 is 14 amino acids. In germline, CDR1 is DFQATT, CDR2 SNEGSKA (reference sequence). The chain's CDR3 is CSAIKTGRTDTQYF. CDR3 sequence (DNA): TGCAGTGCTATTAAGACAGGGAGAACAGATACGCAGTATTTT.

This clonotype has at least ten counts. V usage is TRBV9 and J usage is TRBJ2-3; the match to TRBD2 covers 11 bases. The junction had 10 bases not matched to a gene; V was cut back by 0 bases and J by 1 base. The CDR3 extends over 19 amino acids. Germline lookup yields CDR1 SGDLS and CDR2 YYNGEE. CDR3 amino acids: CASSVGLAGGLLGTDTQYF. In DNA form, the CDR3 reads TGTGCCAGCAGCGTAGGGCTAGCGGGGGGCCTCCTCGGCACAGATACGCAGTATTTT.

In its sample, this clonotype was seen many times. The chain recombines TRBV9 with TRBJ2-1, with a tentative D call TRBD2 (5 bases). Trimming removed 1 base from V and 9 bases from J, with 5 bases in between. Per the germline V gene, CDR1 is SGDLS and CDR2 is YYNGEE. This CDR3 is 11 amino acids long. In nucleotides, the CDR3 is TGTGCCAGCAGCGTAAGCGGTGAGCAGTTCTTC. It translates to CASSVSGEQFF. The whole variable domain, remainder taken from reference TRBV9 and TRBJ2-1, is DSGVTQTPKHLITATGQRVTLRCSPRSGDLSVYWYQQSLDQGLQFLIQYYNGEERAKGNILERFSAQQFPDLHSELNLSSLELGDSALYFCASSVSGEQFFGPGTRLTVL.